This T cell receptor (beta chain) was captured in a study of blood T cell repertoires in COVID-19 (TCRdb year 2020). Study-wide context: Samples covering the acute and convalescent phases of COVID-19 were provided by collaborators in the United States, Italy and Spain. The prospective study material was composed of cDNA or gDNA derived from T cells, B-cell-depleted T cells, or PBMCs. The dataset comprised deeply sampled blood TCRbeta repertoires from subjects exposed to, actively infected with, or recovered from COVID-19. The repertoires were made available in a free public database intended to serve as a resource for research on the immune response to SARS-CoV-2. Samples were obtained from the ongoing ImmuneRACE study (first 160 participants) and from roughly 1,300 subjects provided by 6 global collaborators. Sample metadata almost always included a de-identified subject ID, COVID-19 status, age in years and sex. HLA class I and class II types, where available, came from metadata supplied by the sample provider rather than from assay-based typing. Study-wide findings and limitations: How much clinical and demographic metadata was included differed by source and by participant, and the metadata was provided uncurated.

Points on this clone: This receptor's antigen is unknown. It has no much larger one-base neighbor in the sample; base qualities were not kept.

Whole blood was collected in K2EDTA tubes by collaborating institutions according to the institutions' own protocols. For TCRbeta analysis, collaborator samples were shipped as frozen whole blood, as isolated PBMCs, or as DNA extracted from either sample type. TCRbeta CDR3 regions were amplified from genomic DNA using the immunoSEQ Assay, a bias-controlled multiplex PCR. As for the original processing: The number of nucleated cells in each sample was estimated from the amplification of reference gene primers within the assay. To quantify the absolute abundance of each unique TCRbeta CDR3 rearrangement, sequence reads were collapsed and filtered. For each sample, productive Simpson clonality was calculated as the square root of Simpson's diversity index over productive rearrangements. TCRdb re-hosts the immuneACCESS table, in-frame sequences only. Its copies lack some clones; in the studies checked, an unresolved V gene accounts for under half of them, and the cause for the rest is not known. For V, J and clone size, that table is used; D and trimming come from the DNA. The sample has 200,000 to 250,000 clones on record, roughly 84% of them singletons. The top ten clones comprise about 20% of the sample.

The clonotype was recovered from a man younger than 45 with active or convalescent COVID-19. The material sequenced was peripheral blood.

The DNA sequence is given as TGTGCCAGCAGCCGGGGGGATAAGAATGAGCAGTTCTTC. Protein translation: CASSRGDKNEQFF. The chain employs TRBV6-5 and TRBJ2-1; TRBD2 fits 7 bases in the junction. Measured from the cysteine to the phenylalanine, the CDR3 is 13 residues long. CDR3 DNA only is kept here, 39 bases in frame from base 1. As encoded in the germline V gene, CDR1 is MNHEY while CDR2 is SVGAGI. At the junction V is shortened by 6 bases and J by 7 bases; bases outside the gene matches: 6.